This T cell receptor beta chain was retrieved from a study of shared clonotypes between healthy human individuals. In the study overall: Each donor had three CD4 naive, three CD4 memory, two CD8 naive and one CD8 memory plate.

For this clone: Its antigen is unknown.

The CDR3 is made up of 17 amino acids. The germline gives CDR1 LNHDA, CDR2 SQIVND (reference sequence). V was trimmed by 5 bases and J by 0 bases, leaving 16 bases between them. Replicate sorted-subset PCRs were loaded with around 200 ng DNA, 25,000 to 30,000 T cell genomes. Assay: immunoSEQ multiplex PCR; the TCRdb copy retains only in-frame clones and omits some. The profile shows some 1,400,000 clones, over 95% of them singletons. Study outcomes and limitations: All-four-donor shared clonotypes had higher generation probabilities than non-shared clonotypes did. Among the subsets, naive ones generally showed larger estimated richness than memory ones.

This chain joins TRBV19 and TRBJ1-4; TRBD1 might be the D (5 bases). The sample consisted of naive CD4+ T cells sorted from blood. Sample subset: CD45RA+ positively selected. The TCR sequence derives from a man aged 25-45 years in good health. The DNA for the CDR3 is TGTGCCAGTAGTCGGTGGGACTGGGGTGCAACTAATGAAAAACTGTTTTTT. Encoded protein: CASSRWDWGATNEKLFF.